These T cell receptor beta chains were read from a single sample in a study of cytomegalovirus exposure and HLA in healthy donors. This table comes from immunoSEQ multiplex PCR, and its TCRdb copy is limited to in-frame clones, with some not included. The sample holds 200,000 to 250,000 clones, about three quarters seen once. Material: PBMCs. The receptors were sampled from a man aged 18 to 29 in good health and CMV-seronegative. Each CDR3 is given with its conserved first and last residue. The D gene is left open where the match is weak. Not every row has a clone size; where given, it reads once, few, many or a size class.

j_gene: TRBJ2-1; d_gene: NA; v_gene: TRBV7-2; abundance: once; CDR3nt: TGTGCCAGCAGCTACCGTCCCTACTACTCCTACAATGAGCAGTTCTTC; CDR3aa: CASSYRPYYSYNEQFF
j_gene: TRBJ2-2; d_gene: TRBD1; v_gene: TRBV6-4; abundance: NA; CDR3nt: TGTGCCAGCAGCCAACCGGGACAGGAGAACACCGGGGAGCTGTTTTTT; CDR3aa: CASSQPGQENTGELFF
j_gene: TRBJ2-5; d_gene: TRBD2; v_gene: TRBV28; abundance: NA; CDR3nt: TGTGCCAGCAGTTTCGGACTAGCGGGAATTAAAGAGACCCAGTACTTC; CDR3aa: CASSFGLAGIKETQYF
j_gene: TRBJ1-1; d_gene: TRBD1; v_gene: TRBV12-5; abundance: NA; CDR3nt: TGTGCTAGTGGTTTGCTTACAGGGGGAAGCGGAACTGAAGCTTTCTTT; CDR3aa: CASGLLTGGSGTEAFF
j_gene: TRBJ1-2; d_gene: NA; v_gene: TRBV21-1; abundance: NA; CDR3nt: TGTGCCAGCAGCAAGACCAGGGATTACTATGGCTACACCTTC; CDR3aa: CASSKTRDYYGYTF
j_gene: TRBJ2-1; d_gene: TRBD2; v_gene: TRBV29-1; abundance: NA; CDR3nt: TGCAGCGTTCGAAGCGGGGAGACCTACAATGAGCAGTTCTTC; CDR3aa: CSVRSGETYNEQFF
j_gene: TRBJ2-2; d_gene: NA; v_gene: TRBV4-2; abundance: NA; CDR3nt: TGTGCCAGCAGCCAAGAAGGCCTAGCCCCCGGGGAGCTGTTTTTT; CDR3aa: CASSQEGLAPGELFF
j_gene: TRBJ2-3; d_gene: NA; v_gene: TRBV7-2; abundance: NA; CDR3nt: TGTGCCAGCAGCTTAGGACCAAGCGGAACGTACGATACGCAGTATTTT; CDR3aa: CASSLGPSGTYDTQYF
j_gene: TRBJ2-1; d_gene: TRBD2; v_gene: TRBV19; abundance: few; CDR3nt: TGTGCCAGTAATTCAGACGGGACTAGCCGGAATGAGCAGTTCTTC; CDR3aa: CASNSDGTSRNEQFF
j_gene: TRBJ1-2; d_gene: NA; v_gene: TRBV1; abundance: once; CDR3nt: TGCACCAGCAGCCAAGATGATCCAAAGATGGGACAGGGGGCGCAGAATGGCTACACCTTC; CDR3aa: CTSSQDDPKMGQGAQNGYTF
j_gene: TRBJ2-5; d_gene: TRBD2; v_gene: TRBV19; abundance: NA; CDR3nt: TGTGCCAGTAGTTGGACTAGCGGGAGAAGTCAAGAGACCCAGTACTTC; CDR3aa: CASSWTSGRSQETQYF
j_gene: TRBJ2-7; d_gene: TRBD1; v_gene: TRBV19; abundance: NA; CDR3nt: TGTGCCAGTAGCCGGGGGACAGGCTCCTACGAGCAGTACTTC; CDR3aa: CASSRGTGSYEQYF
j_gene: TRBJ2-3; d_gene: NA; v_gene: TRBV9; abundance: NA; CDR3nt: TGTGCCAGCAGCGCCCAACTAGCCCAGGGCACAGATACGCAGTATTTT; CDR3aa: CASSAQLAQGTDTQYF
j_gene: TRBJ2-1; d_gene: NA; v_gene: TRBV18; abundance: NA; CDR3nt: TGTGCCAGCTCACCTAGCTTAGACAATGAGCAGTTCTTC; CDR3aa: CASSPSLDNEQFF
j_gene: TRBJ2-2; d_gene: NA; v_gene: TRBV14; abundance: NA; CDR3nt: TGTGCCAGCAGCCAGGCCGGGTACACCGGGGAGCTGTTTTTT; CDR3aa: CASSQAGYTGELFF
j_gene: TRBJ2-7; d_gene: NA; v_gene: TRBV25-1; abundance: NA; CDR3nt: TGTGCCAGCAGTGACCAATCCTACGAGCAGTACTTC; CDR3aa: CASSDQSYEQYF
j_gene: TRBJ2-2; d_gene: TRBD1; v_gene: TRBV27; abundance: NA; CDR3nt: TGTGCCAGCAGTTTTTCCGGGACAGGGGTCACCGGGGAGCTGTTTTTT; CDR3aa: CASSFSGTGVTGELFF
j_gene: TRBJ2-7; d_gene: TRBD1; v_gene: TRBV7-2; abundance: once; CDR3nt: TGTGCCAGCAGCCACGGACAGGGGGACCACGAGCAGTACTTC; CDR3aa: CASSHGQGDHEQYF
j_gene: TRBJ2-5; d_gene: NA; v_gene: TRBV14; abundance: NA; CDR3nt: TGTGCCAGCAGCAGTGGACAGTCCCAGTACTTC; CDR3aa: CASSSGQSQYF
j_gene: TRBJ2-7; d_gene: TRBD1; v_gene: TRBV5-6; abundance: NA; CDR3nt: TGTGCCAGCAGCTTCGGGACAGGGACCTACGAGCAGTACTTC; CDR3aa: CASSFGTGTYEQYF
j_gene: TRBJ1-3; d_gene: TRBD1; v_gene: TRBV30; abundance: NA; CDR3nt: TGTGCCTGGAGTGAATCCGGGACAGGGGTCGGAAACACCATATATTTT; CDR3aa: CAWSESGTGVGNTIYF
j_gene: TRBJ2-3; d_gene: TRBD1; v_gene: TRBV4-3; abundance: NA; CDR3nt: TGCGCCAGCAGCCAAGACGCCACGACAGGGTCTCCCGCAGATACGCAGTATTTT; CDR3aa: CASSQDATTGSPADTQYF
j_gene: TRBJ2-2; d_gene: NA; v_gene: TRBV9; abundance: NA; CDR3nt: TGTGCCAGCAGCGTAGAGATGGGCCAGGGGTCCGGGGAGCTGTTTTTT; CDR3aa: CASSVEMGQGSGELFF
j_gene: TRBJ2-2; d_gene: TRBD1; v_gene: TRBV4-3; abundance: NA; CDR3nt: TGCGCCAGCAGCCGCCTGACAGGGCTGGAGTCCGGGGAGCTGTTTTTT; CDR3aa: CASSRLTGLESGELFF
j_gene: TRBJ2-7; d_gene: NA; v_gene: TRBV30; abundance: NA; CDR3nt: TGTGCCTGGAGTTCTCCCAGTTGGTACGAGCAGTACTTC; CDR3aa: CAWSSPSWYEQYF
j_gene: TRBJ2-1; d_gene: NA; v_gene: TRBV7-9; abundance: NA; CDR3nt: TGTGCCAGCAGCGAGCTTGACAGATACAATGAGCAGTTCTTC; CDR3aa: CASSELDRYNEQFF
j_gene: TRBJ2-3; d_gene: TRBD1; v_gene: TRBV9; abundance: NA; CDR3nt: TGTGCCAGCGCCCTAGGACAGGGAGTCGCAGATACGCAGTATTTT; CDR3aa: CASALGQGVADTQYF
j_gene: TRBJ2-1; d_gene: NA; v_gene: TRBV30; abundance: NA; CDR3nt: TGTGCCTGGAGTGTTGGGGGGGCGAATGAGCAGTTCTTC; CDR3aa: CAWSVGGANEQFF
j_gene: TRBJ1-1; d_gene: NA; v_gene: TRBV19; abundance: NA; CDR3nt: TGTGCCAGTAGTATAGATCTATTGCCGAAGACTGAAGCTTTCTTT; CDR3aa: CASSIDLLPKTEAFF
j_gene: TRBJ2-2; d_gene: NA; v_gene: TRBV5-1; abundance: once; CDR3nt: TGCGCCAGCAGCTTCGGGACTTTTAACACCGGGGAGCTGTTTTTT; CDR3aa: CASSFGTFNTGELFF
j_gene: TRBJ1-5; d_gene: NA; v_gene: TRBV30; abundance: NA; CDR3nt: TGTGCCTCCTCACGTCGACAAAACAATCAGCCCCAGCATTTT; CDR3aa: CASSRRQNNQPQHF
j_gene: TRBJ2-7; d_gene: NA; v_gene: TRBV9; abundance: once; CDR3nt: TGTGCCAGCAGCGGGACAGCGAGCTCCTACGAGCAGTACTTC; CDR3aa: CASSGTASSYEQYF
j_gene: TRBJ2-7; d_gene: NA; v_gene: TRBV10-3; abundance: NA; CDR3nt: TGTGCCATCAGTGGTGGAGGGGGCGGGGGGCTCTCCTACGAGCAGTACTTC; CDR3aa: CAISGGGGGGLSYEQYF
j_gene: TRBJ2-5; d_gene: NA; v_gene: TRBV14; abundance: NA; CDR3nt: TGTGCCAGCAGACTGGCCGGGGAAGAGACCCAGTACTTC; CDR3aa: CASRLAGEETQYF
j_gene: TRBJ2-7; d_gene: TRBD1; v_gene: TRBV29-1; abundance: NA; CDR3nt: TGCAGCGTAAGAGACAGGGGTCCCTACGAGCAGTACTTC; CDR3aa: CSVRDRGPYEQYF
j_gene: TRBJ2-2; d_gene: TRBD2; v_gene: TRBV2; abundance: NA; CDR3nt: TGTGCCAGCAGCGAAGGACTAGCTCCCGGGGAGCTGTTTTTT; CDR3aa: CASSEGLAPGELFF
j_gene: TRBJ1-1; d_gene: NA; v_gene: TRBV30; abundance: NA; CDR3nt: TGTGCCTGGGGCCGGGGGAGCACTGAAGCTTTCTTT; CDR3aa: CAWGRGSTEAFF
j_gene: TRBJ1-2; d_gene: NA; v_gene: TRBV7-9; abundance: NA; CDR3nt: TGTGCCAGCAGCCAACAGCAGGGGAGCTATGGCTACACCTTC; CDR3aa: CASSQQQGSYGYTF
j_gene: TRBJ2-3; d_gene: NA; v_gene: TRBV20-1; abundance: NA; CDR3nt: TGCAGTGCCCAGAGGGCAGATACGCAGTATTTT; CDR3aa: CSAQRADTQYF
j_gene: TRBJ2-7; d_gene: TRBD1; v_gene: TRBV7-9; abundance: NA; CDR3nt: TGTGCCAGCAGCTTGGGGGACAGGGGCCACGAGCAGTACTTC; CDR3aa: CASSLGDRGHEQYF
j_gene: TRBJ2-2; d_gene: TRBD1; v_gene: TRBV7-6; abundance: NA; CDR3nt: TGTGCCAGCAGCCTCCTTACCGGGACAGGGGGCGCCGGCGGGGAGCTGTTTTTT; CDR3aa: CASSLLTGTGGAGGELFF
j_gene: TRBJ1-1; d_gene: TRBD1; v_gene: TRBV5-6; abundance: NA; CDR3nt: TGTGCCAGCAGCTTATATACAGGGGCCGGAACTGAAGCTTTCTTT; CDR3aa: CASSLYTGAGTEAFF
j_gene: TRBJ1-2; d_gene: TRBD1; v_gene: TRBV7-9; abundance: NA; CDR3nt: TGTGCCAGCAGCTTAGAGGAGGGGGCTGATGGCTACACCTTC; CDR3aa: CASSLEEGADGYTF
j_gene: TRBJ1-2; d_gene: NA; v_gene: TRBV2; abundance: NA; CDR3nt: TGTGCCAGCAGTGTGGACACCTATGGCTACACCTTC; CDR3aa: CASSVDTYGYTF
j_gene: TRBJ2-7; d_gene: NA; v_gene: TRBV4-3; abundance: NA; CDR3nt: TGCGCCAGCAGCCCTGGGGCAGCCTACGAGCAGTACTTC; CDR3aa: CASSPGAAYEQYF
j_gene: TRBJ2-1; d_gene: NA; v_gene: TRBV28; abundance: NA; CDR3nt: TGTGCCAGCAGTTTACCGGGGTATGAGCAGTTCTTC; CDR3aa: CASSLPGYEQFF
j_gene: TRBJ2-5; d_gene: NA; v_gene: TRBV5-1; abundance: few; CDR3nt: TGCGCCAGCAGCCAACAGCAAGAGACCCAGTACTTC; CDR3aa: CASSQQQETQYF
j_gene: TRBJ1-4; d_gene: NA; v_gene: TRBV9; abundance: NA; CDR3nt: TGTGCCAGCAAATCCGACAGCTTTAATGAAAAACTGTTTTTT; CDR3aa: CASKSDSFNEKLFF
j_gene: TRBJ2-5; d_gene: NA; v_gene: TRBV28; abundance: NA; CDR3nt: TGTGCCAGCAGCCGGCACAGGGAAGAGACCCAGTACTTC; CDR3aa: CASSRHREETQYF
j_gene: TRBJ1-6; d_gene: TRBD1; v_gene: TRBV13; abundance: NA; CDR3nt: TGTGCCAGCAGCTTGGGGCTACCGGGACAGGGGGCACCCCTCCACTTT; CDR3aa: CASSLGLPGQGAPLHF
j_gene: TRBJ1-2; d_gene: NA; v_gene: TRBV7-8; abundance: NA; CDR3nt: TGTGCCAGCAGCTCCCACAGAGATGGCTACACCTTC; CDR3aa: CASSSHRDGYTF
j_gene: TRBJ1-1; d_gene: TRBD1; v_gene: TRBV5-3; abundance: NA; CDR3nt: TGTGCCAGAAGTCAATTACCCGCGGGACAGGGGGAGTCAGCTGAAGCTTTCTTT; CDR3aa: CARSQLPAGQGESAEAFF
j_gene: TRBJ2-3; d_gene: NA; v_gene: TRBV18; abundance: NA; CDR3nt: TGTGCCAGCTCACGTGCAGGGGCGGATACGCAGTATTTT; CDR3aa: CASSRAGADTQYF
j_gene: TRBJ2-2; d_gene: NA; v_gene: TRBV30; abundance: NA; CDR3nt: TGTGCCTGGAGACCTAGGTGGACATGGGACACCGGGGAGCTGTTTTTT; CDR3aa: CAWRPRWTWDTGELFF
j_gene: TRBJ2-1; d_gene: TRBD2; v_gene: TRBV7-8; abundance: NA; CDR3nt: TGTGCCAGCAGCCGACTAGCGGGCAATGAGCAGTTCTTC; CDR3aa: CASSRLAGNEQFF
j_gene: TRBJ2-1; d_gene: TRBD2; v_gene: TRBV10-3; abundance: NA; CDR3nt: TGTGCCATCAGTGACAATAGCGGGACTGGAAATGAGCAGTTCTTC; CDR3aa: CAISDNSGTGNEQFF
j_gene: TRBJ2-2; d_gene: TRBD1; v_gene: TRBV27; abundance: NA; CDR3nt: TGTGCCAGCAGTCCGACAGGGGGCGTAACCGGGGAGCTGTTTTTT; CDR3aa: CASSPTGGVTGELFF
j_gene: TRBJ2-1; d_gene: TRBD1; v_gene: TRBV7-2; abundance: NA; CDR3nt: TGTGCCAGCAGCTTAGGACAGGGGATAAATGAGCAGTTCTTC; CDR3aa: CASSLGQGINEQFF
j_gene: TRBJ1-2; d_gene: NA; v_gene: TRBV18; abundance: once; CDR3nt: TGTGCCAGCTCACCATCAACGGGGAATAACTATGGCTACACCTTC; CDR3aa: CASSPSTGNNYGYTF
j_gene: TRBJ2-1; d_gene: TRBD1; v_gene: TRBV11-2; abundance: NA; CDR3nt: TGTGCCAGCAGCTTAGATCCCCTCGACAGGGGATACAATGAGCAGTTCTTC; CDR3aa: CASSLDPLDRGYNEQFF